These T cell receptor beta chains were read from a single sample in a study of blood T cell repertoires in COVID-19. Assay used: immunoSEQ multiplex PCR; TCRdb lists only in-frame clones, some missing. Among about 210,000 clones, roughly nine tenths were seen once, and the ten largest hold around 0.7%. Sequenced input: peripheral blood. The receptors derive from a man between 40 and 49 years old with acute or convalescent COVID-19. Each CDR3 is given with its conserved first and last residue. Clone size is stated in some rows and not others, as once, few, many or a class when expanded.

j_call,clone_size,v_call,cdr3_aa
TRBJ2-2,once,TRBV28,CASSFPLGTSPLNTGELFF
TRBJ2-3,.,TRBV7-2,CASSFGRGSTDTQYF
TRBJ2-1,.,TRBV24-1,CATSDLNSGTGDNEQFF
TRBJ2-7,.,TRBV19,CASSFGDTRGPEQYF
TRBJ2-3,.,TRBV3-1/TRBV3-2,CASSQSWGLDTDTQYF
TRBJ2-1,.,TRBV3-1/TRBV3-2,CASSRSGSISEQFF
TRBJ2-5,.,TRBV24-1,CATSDLGTGDSETQYF
TRBJ1-1,.,TRBV27,CASSSWANRNTEAFF
TRBJ2-1,few,TRBV9,CASSVDGAGREQFF
TRBJ2-2,.,TRBV6-6,CASSYSDRGPTGELFF
TRBJ1-4,.,TRBV5-4,CASSGQANEKLFF
TRBJ2-1,once,TRBV7-3,CASSFLAGGRNEQFF
TRBJ1-5,once,TRBV5-1,CASSRTGGSNQPQHF
TRBJ1-2,.,TRBV18,CASSLDSNYGYTF
TRBJ2-3,.,TRBV5-4,CASSLSGGGTDTQYF
TRBJ2-7,once,TRBV7-2,CASSPAGGYEQYF
TRBJ2-7,.,TRBV11-2,CASSLDVWGPTGQPSYEQYF
TRBJ2-1,.,TRBV5-8,CAGRASGTTPYYNEQFF
TRBJ2-6,.,TRBV7-6,CASSLDPRGPGANVLTF
TRBJ2-7,.,TRBV29-1,CSVPGQGWPYEQYF
TRBJ1-1,.,TRBV10-3,CAIAPGNTEAFF
TRBJ2-3,few,TRBV27,CASSLWPPSTDTQYF
TRBJ1-4,.,TRBV7-2,CASSLHLGDRVNEKLFF
TRBJ2-7,.,TRBV6-5,CASSYSRTGGSYEQYF
TRBJ2-5,.,TRBV14,CASSQVPAPGTSRIETQYF
TRBJ2-7,.,TRBV10-3,CAISEGGRAPYEQYF
TRBJ2-7,.,TRBV7-6,CASSPSYEQYF
TRBJ1-6,.,TRBV18,CASSPGDSYNSPLHF
TRBJ2-3,.,TRBV20-1,CSAWTSAQYF
TRBJ2-7,.,TRBV18,CASSPLRGRPGQGYEQYF
TRBJ2-1,.,TRBV2,CASSEGRDTFYNEQFF
TRBJ2-5,.,TRBV5-1,CASSLGQGGETQYF
TRBJ2-2,.,TRBV18,CASSPSSGGSAGELFF
TRBJ1-1,.,TRBV29-1,CSVLYRTGGNTEAFF
TRBJ2-7,.,TRBV21-1,CASSSWTSGSHEQYF
TRBJ1-5,.,TRBV2,CASSRQVLGQPQHF